The 10 T cell receptor beta chains below come from one sample, sequenced in a study of CD8 T cells in Susac syndrome. RNA totalling roughly 0.45 to 1 ug underwent reverse transcription with random hexamers. TCRdb reprocessed the immunoSEQ multiplex PCR reads with MiXCR, giving one entry per CDR3 protein. The sample contains under 200,000 distinct CDR3 sequences, 80% to 95% of which appear only once. The specimen was CD4+ T cells from PBMCs. The receptors originated from a human donor in good health.

The rearrangement uses TRBV5-1 and TRBJ2-1; 11 bases align to TRBD2. The CDR3 runs 15 residues. Germline lookup yields CDR1 SGHRS and CDR2 YFSETQ. Germline trimming cut 2 bases from V and 7 bases from J; bases unmatched to any gene: 5. CDR3 residues: CASSLTSGGMNEQFF. CDR3 in DNA: TGCGCCAGCAGCTTAACTAGCGGGGGAATGAATGAGCAGTTCTTC.

The chain employs TRBV12-3 or TRBV12-4 and TRBJ1-1; no clear D. The CDR3 is 12 amino acids. Trimming took 4 bases from V and 1 from J, leaving 4 bases between them. The CDR3 DNA reads as TGTGCCAGCAGTTGGGGGAACACTGAAGCTTTCTTT. This gives the protein CASSWGNTEAFF.

This chain uses TRBV7-2 with TRBJ1-2; D may be TRBD1 (5 bases). The CDR3 has 13 residues. Trimming shortened V by 5 bases and J by 5 bases, and 12 bases separated the two germline ends. Germline values: CDR1 SGHTA, CDR2 FQGNSA. CDR3: CASSTGTEYGYTF. The CDR3 DNA is TGTGCCAGCAGCACCGGGACTGAGTATGGCTACACCTTC.

V and J are TRBV5-1 and TRBJ2-5, with TRBD1 identical over 9 bases. Germline loops: CDR1 SGHRS, CDR2 YFSETQ. CDR3 length: 15 amino acids. J lost 7 bases, V lost 4 bases, and 11 bases had no gene match. CDR3 sequence reads: CASSPDGTGWATQYF. Here the CDR3 DNA reads TGCGCCAGCAGCCCGGATGGGACAGGGTGGGCGACCCAGTACTTC.

The chain uses TRBV5-1 and TRBJ2-2; D is perhaps TRBD2 (6 bases). V lost 4 bases and J lost 0, with 10 bases in between. CDR1 and CDR2 (germline): SGHRS, YFSETQ. The CDR3 is made up of 15 amino acids. CDR3 bases: TGCGCCAGCAGCGAGCGGGCCGCGAACACCGGGGAGCTGTTTTTT. Residues: CASSERAANTGELFF.

The V gene is TRBV2, the J gene TRBJ2-3; 14 nucleotides match TRBD2. The CDR3 length is 14 residues. The germline V gene has CDR1 SNHLY and CDR2 FYNNEI. V dropped 4 bases and J dropped 6; count of bases not matched to a gene: 0. This CDR3 is CASSGLAGGDTQYF. In DNA, the CDR3 is TGTGCCAGCAGTGGACTAGCGGGGGGGGATACGCAGTATTTT.

This sequence joins TRBV3-1 and TRBJ1-6; 7 bases fit TRBD1. In germline, CDR1 is LGHDT, CDR2 YNNKEL (reference sequence). Losses at the gene ends were 5 bases for V and 8 bases for J; bases not matched to a gene: 9. There are 15 residues in the CDR3. The DNA for the CDR3 is TGTGCCAGCAGCTTCGAAGGCAGGGGGGATTCACCCCTCCACTTT. It yields the protein CASSFEGRGDSPLHF.

In its sample, this clonotype was seen once. The V call is TRBV12-3 or TRBV12-4, the J call TRBJ2-3, with D unresolved. The CDR3 contains 12 residues. The V end was cut by 2 bases, the J end by 8 bases, with 8 bases between. In DNA, the CDR3 is TGTGCCAGCAGTTTAAGTGGTCGTACGCAGTATTTT. Translating gives CASSLSGRTQYF.

The chain combines TRBV20-1 with TRBJ1-1, with TRBD1 matching over 10 bases. V was pared by 6 bases and J by 3 bases, with 4 bases of the junction left unmatched. This CDR3 is built from 13 residues. Germline V CDR1 and CDR2: DFQATT, SNEGSKA (reference sequence). This chain's CDR3 is CSADRGRDTEAFF. The CDR3 nucleotides are TGCAGTGCAGACAGGGGGCGCGACACTGAAGCTTTCTTT.

This sequence joins TRBV5-1 and TRBJ1-1; D gene uncertain. V was pared by 0 bases and J by 5 bases, with 17 bases between. This CDR3 is 16 amino acids long. Looked up from germline, CDR1 is SGHRS and CDR2 is YFSETQ. This CDR3 reads CASSLANSGRSTEAFF. CDR3 DNA: TGCGCCAGCAGCTTGGCCAACAGTGGGAGGAGTACTGAAGCTTTCTTT.